The rows below give T cell receptor beta chains drawn from one sample of a study of blood T cell repertoires in COVID-19. Data came from immunoSEQ multiplex PCR; TCRdb stores just in-frame clones and leaves some out. The table records about 260,000 clones, about four fifths of them present only once. Specimen: peripheral blood. These receptor sequences come from a woman in her forties or fifties who had recovered from COVID-19. Both conserved end residues are part of each CDR3. A D gene is named only where the DNA matches it firmly. Rows give clone size only sometimes, using once, few, many, or a class for an expanded clone.

J gene: TRBJ2-5
V gene: TRBV2
clone size: -
D gene: -
CDR3 DNA: TGTGCCAGCAGTGAAAGAGGGGGCCAAGAGACCCAGTACTTC
CDR3 protein: CASSERGGQETQYF

J gene: TRBJ2-7
V gene: TRBV18
clone size: -
D gene: -
CDR3 DNA: TGTGCCAGCTCAGCCCCTCCCTTCGGCGAGCAGTACTTC
CDR3 protein: CASSAPPFGEQYF

J gene: TRBJ2-2
V gene: TRBV21-1
clone size: once
D gene: -
CDR3 DNA: TGTGCCCTGCCAGGGGGCGCGGTAACCGGGGAGCTGTTTTTT
CDR3 protein: CALPGGAVTGELFF

J gene: TRBJ2-1
V gene: TRBV29-1
clone size: -
D gene: -
CDR3 DNA: TGCAGCGTTGATCACGAGGGACATAACTCCTACAATGAGCAGTTCTTC
CDR3 protein: CSVDHEGHNSYNEQFF

J gene: TRBJ2-3
V gene: TRBV4-3
clone size: once
D gene: -
CDR3 DNA: TGCGCCAGCAGCCAAGCCCGTGGAGGGGCGACCACAGATACGCAGTATTTT
CDR3 protein: CASSQARGGATTDTQYF

J gene: TRBJ1-6
V gene: TRBV10-1
clone size: once
D gene: -
CDR3 DNA: TGCGCCATCAACCCGCCAGTGGATAATTCACCCCTCCACTTT
CDR3 protein: CAINPPVDNSPLHF

J gene: TRBJ2-2
V gene: TRBV9
clone size: -
D gene: TRBD1
CDR3 DNA: TGTGCCAGCCGGCAGGGGGCTATCACCGGGGAGCTGTTTTTT
CDR3 protein: CASRQGAITGELFF

J gene: TRBJ2-4
V gene: TRBV7-2
clone size: -
D gene: -
CDR3 DNA: TGTGCCAGCAGCCAGGGGGGAGACTTGGGCATTCAGTACTTC
CDR3 protein: CASSQGGDLGIQYF

J gene: TRBJ2-1
V gene: TRBV24-1
clone size: -
D gene: TRBD1
CDR3 DNA: TGTGCCACCTCAAGGACAGGTTACAATGAGCAGTTCTTC
CDR3 protein: CATSRTGYNEQFF

J gene: TRBJ1-5
V gene: TRBV10-3
clone size: -
D gene: -
CDR3 DNA: TGTGCCATCAGTGACTCAGGACAGTCGGAGCCCCAGCATTTT
CDR3 protein: CAISDSGQSEPQHF

J gene: TRBJ2-7
V gene: TRBV7-9
clone size: once
D gene: TRBD2
CDR3 DNA: TGTGCCAGCAGCCTAGGGTGGGGCGGGAGCTCCTACGAGCAGTACTTC
CDR3 protein: CASSLGWGGSSYEQYF

J gene: TRBJ2-7
V gene: TRBV5-1
clone size: -
D gene: TRBD1
CDR3 DNA: TGCGCCAGCAGCTTGGACAGGGGGGTGTACGAGCAGTACTTC
CDR3 protein: CASSLDRGVYEQYF

J gene: TRBJ2-3
V gene: TRBV28
clone size: -
D gene: TRBD1
CDR3 DNA: TGTGCCAGCAGCCCGGGGAGTCAGGGGGCGGATACGCAGTATTTT
CDR3 protein: CASSPGSQGADTQYF

J gene: TRBJ2-3
V gene: TRBV4-2
clone size: -
D gene: -
CDR3 DNA: TGTGCCAGCAGCCAAGATCGGTCCACAGATACGCAGTATTTT
CDR3 protein: CASSQDRSTDTQYF

J gene: TRBJ2-3
V gene: TRBV4-1
clone size: -
D gene: -
CDR3 DNA: TGCGCCAGCAGCGAAGGGTGGGAGCAGGATACGCAGTATTTT
CDR3 protein: CASSEGWEQDTQYF

J gene: TRBJ1-6
V gene: TRBV6-1
clone size: -
D gene: TRBD1
CDR3 DNA: TGTGCCAGCAGTGAAAGAGACAGGGATAATTCACCCCTCCACTTT
CDR3 protein: CASSERDRDNSPLHF

J gene: TRBJ2-1
V gene: TRBV28
clone size: -
D gene: -
CDR3 DNA: TGTGCCAGCAGTTTGTGGGGACTCCAATACAATGAGCAGTTCTTC
CDR3 protein: CASSLWGLQYNEQFF

J gene: TRBJ2-7
V gene: TRBV7-9
clone size: once
D gene: -
CDR3 DNA: TGTGCCAGCAGCGGCAGGCAGGGGACGTACGAGCAGTACTTC
CDR3 protein: CASSGRQGTYEQYF

J gene: TRBJ1-2
V gene: TRBV28
clone size: -
D gene: TRBD1
CDR3 DNA: TGTGCCAGCAGCCGTCCCGGGACAGGGGCCTATGGCTACACCTTC
CDR3 protein: CASSRPGTGAYGYTF

J gene: TRBJ2-7
V gene: TRBV5-4
clone size: few
D gene: -
CDR3 DNA: TGTGCCAGCAGCTCGAAGGGAGCCTACGAGCAGTACTTC
CDR3 protein: CASSSKGAYEQYF

J gene: TRBJ2-1
V gene: TRBV19
clone size: -
D gene: -
CDR3 DNA: TGTGCCAGTAGTATAGACCAGGGGCTATACAATGAGCAGTTCTTC
CDR3 protein: CASSIDQGLYNEQFF

J gene: TRBJ2-1
V gene: TRBV20-1
clone size: -
D gene: -
CDR3 DNA: TGCAGTGCTAGTCAATACAATGAGCAGTTCTTC
CDR3 protein: CSASQYNEQFF

J gene: TRBJ2-1
V gene: TRBV13
clone size: -
D gene: TRBD2
CDR3 DNA: TGTGCCAGCAGCCGTCCCCCGCGGGAGAATGAGCAGTTCTTC
CDR3 protein: CASSRPPRENEQFF

J gene: TRBJ1-4
V gene: TRBV11-2
clone size: -
D gene: -
CDR3 DNA: TGTGCCAGCAGCTTGTCGGGAGGGCTCTATGAAAAACTGTTTTTT
CDR3 protein: CASSLSGGLYEKLFF

J gene: TRBJ1-2
V gene: TRBV19
clone size: -
D gene: TRBD1
CDR3 DNA: TGTGCCAGTAGATGGGCAGGGGGAGGCTATGGCTACACCTTC
CDR3 protein: CASRWAGGGYGYTF

J gene: TRBJ1-2
V gene: TRBV6-5
clone size: -
D gene: -
CDR3 DNA: TGTGCCAGCAGTTACTCGAAGCCGGGGCGGGGCTATGGCTACACCTTC
CDR3 protein: CASSYSKPGRGYGYTF

J gene: TRBJ2-1
V gene: TRBV27
clone size: -
D gene: -
CDR3 DNA: TGTGCCAGCAGTTTTAAAAAGATTCTTCGAACCAACAAATACAATGAGCAGTTCTTC
CDR3 protein: CASSFKKILRTNKYNEQFF

J gene: TRBJ2-3
V gene: TRBV9
clone size: -
D gene: -
CDR3 DNA: TGTGCCAGCAGCGTGGCAGGGCCTAGCACAGATACGCAGTATTTT
CDR3 protein: CASSVAGPSTDTQYF

J gene: TRBJ2-7
V gene: TRBV27
clone size: -
D gene: -
CDR3 DNA: TGTGCCAGCAGTTTTCAGGACAACTACGAGCAGTACTTC
CDR3 protein: CASSFQDNYEQYF

J gene: TRBJ1-5
V gene: TRBV27
clone size: -
D gene: -
CDR3 DNA: TGTGCCAGCAGTCCCTGGCACAATAGCAATCAGCCCCAGCATTTT
CDR3 protein: CASSPWHNSNQPQHF

J gene: TRBJ2-1
V gene: TRBV9
clone size: few
D gene: -
CDR3 DNA: TGTGCCAGCAGCTCCTCCTCCTACAATGAGCAGTTCTTC
CDR3 protein: CASSSSSYNEQFF

J gene: TRBJ2-7
V gene: TRBV6-6
clone size: -
D gene: TRBD2
CDR3 DNA: TGTGCCAGCAGTCCCTCCCGACTAGCGGGGGGCTACGAGCAGTACTTC
CDR3 protein: CASSPSRLAGGYEQYF

J gene: TRBJ1-1
V gene: TRBV29-1
clone size: -
D gene: TRBD1
CDR3 DNA: TGCAGCGTTGGCCAGGACAGGAGGAACACTGAAGCTTTCTTT
CDR3 protein: CSVGQDRRNTEAFF

J gene: TRBJ2-5
V gene: TRBV18
clone size: -
D gene: TRBD2
CDR3 DNA: TGTGCCAGCGCGAATAGCGGGGGGCCCCAAGAGACCCAGTACTTC
CDR3 protein: CASANSGGPQETQYF

J gene: TRBJ2-3
V gene: TRBV28
clone size: -
D gene: -
CDR3 DNA: TGTGCCAGCAGTTTATCTTCCAACCCCCGCGCGCAGTATTTT
CDR3 protein: CASSLSSNPRAQYF

J gene: TRBJ1-5
V gene: TRBV13
clone size: -
D gene: -
CDR3 DNA: TGTGCCAGCAGCTTAAGCCGAAATCAGCCCCAGCATTTT
CDR3 protein: CASSLSRNQPQHF

J gene: TRBJ2-3
V gene: TRBV7-8
clone size: -
D gene: TRBD2
CDR3 DNA: TGTGCCAGCAGTGGTATGGGGACTAGCGGGGGGGCCAGGGATACGCAGTATTTT
CDR3 protein: CASSGMGTSGGARDTQYF

J gene: TRBJ1-1
V gene: TRBV18
clone size: -
D gene: -
CDR3 DNA: TGTGCCAGCTCCAGAGGCTCACGGTGGGACACTGAAGCTTTCTTT
CDR3 protein: CASSRGSRWDTEAFF

J gene: TRBJ1-2
V gene: TRBV4-3
clone size: -
D gene: -
CDR3 DNA: TGCGCCAGCAGCCCCGACAGGAACTATGGCTACACCTTC
CDR3 protein: CASSPDRNYGYTF

J gene: TRBJ2-5
V gene: TRBV5-1
clone size: -
D gene: -
CDR3 DNA: TGCGCCAGCCAAGCCGACAGTTGGGAGACCCAGTACTTC
CDR3 protein: CASQADSWETQYF

J gene: TRBJ2-2
V gene: TRBV24-1
clone size: -
D gene: TRBD1
CDR3 DNA: TGTGCCACCAGTGACCTAACAGGGGGGACCGGGGAGCTGTTTTTT
CDR3 protein: CATSDLTGGTGELFF

J gene: TRBJ2-5
V gene: TRBV7-2
clone size: once
D gene: -
CDR3 DNA: TGTGCCAGCAGCTTGAGTGGGCGAGAGACCCAGTACTTC
CDR3 protein: CASSLSGRETQYF

J gene: TRBJ1-2
V gene: TRBV3-1/TRBV3-2
clone size: -
D gene: TRBD1
CDR3 DNA: TGTGCCAGCAGCTGGGCCGGGACAGGGGGATCCTATGGCTACACCTTC
CDR3 protein: CASSWAGTGGSYGYTF

J gene: TRBJ1-5
V gene: TRBV29-1
clone size: once
D gene: -
CDR3 DNA: TGCAGCGTCGGGGGAGAACGGAGTGGCAGCAATCAGCCCCAGCATTTT
CDR3 protein: CSVGGERSGSNQPQHF

J gene: TRBJ2-3
V gene: TRBV5-1
clone size: -
D gene: -
CDR3 DNA: TGCGCCAGCAGCTTCGGGCCGGACGGGAGAGTTGGAGATACGCAGTATTTT
CDR3 protein: CASSFGPDGRVGDTQYF

J gene: TRBJ2-5
V gene: TRBV7-2
clone size: -
D gene: TRBD1
CDR3 DNA: TGTGCCAGCAGCTTAGGGGTTAGAGGGGGCAGGGGGGAGACCCAGTACTTC
CDR3 protein: CASSLGVRGGRGETQYF

J gene: TRBJ1-2
V gene: TRBV7-2
clone size: -
D gene: -
CDR3 DNA: TGTGCCAGCAGCCCCGACGCTCAGGGGATTGGTGGCTACACCTTC
CDR3 protein: CASSPDAQGIGGYTF

J gene: TRBJ2-3
V gene: TRBV3-1/TRBV3-2
clone size: -
D gene: TRBD2
CDR3 DNA: TGTGCCAGCAGCCATAGCGGGATCACAGATACGCAGTATTTT
CDR3 protein: CASSHSGITDTQYF

J gene: TRBJ1-4
V gene: TRBV24-1
clone size: once
D gene: -
CDR3 DNA: TGTGCCACCAGTGCGCGCAGGGGAAGTAATGAAAAACTGTTTTTT
CDR3 protein: CATSARRGSNEKLFF

J gene: TRBJ2-1
V gene: TRBV5-1
clone size: -
D gene: -
CDR3 DNA: TGCGCCAGCCGACCTCCCGGGACACCCTACAATGAGCAGTTCTTC
CDR3 protein: CASRPPGTPYNEQFF

J gene: TRBJ2-4
V gene: TRBV12-5
clone size: -
D gene: -
CDR3 DNA: TGTGCTAGTGGTTTCCTGCGGTTTAGCGCCAAAAACATTCAGTACTTC
CDR3 protein: CASGFLRFSAKNIQYF

J gene: TRBJ1-2
V gene: TRBV27
clone size: -
D gene: TRBD1
CDR3 DNA: TGTGCCAGCAGCCCTTCATTCGGGACAGGGTTCTCTGGCTACACCTTC
CDR3 protein: CASSPSFGTGFSGYTF

J gene: TRBJ2-7
V gene: TRBV27
clone size: -
D gene: -
CDR3 DNA: TGTGCCAGCAGTTTCGCCACTCTAAGCTCCTACGAGCAGTACTTC
CDR3 protein: CASSFATLSSYEQYF

J gene: TRBJ2-1
V gene: TRBV5-1
clone size: -
D gene: TRBD1
CDR3 DNA: TGCGCCAGCAGCTTGGGGACAGGGCTGGGTGAGCAGTTCTTC
CDR3 protein: CASSLGTGLGEQFF

J gene: TRBJ1-1
V gene: TRBV28
clone size: -
D gene: -
CDR3 DNA: TGTGCCAGCGGGGCCCCGACGAACACTGAAGCTTTCTTT
CDR3 protein: CASGAPTNTEAFF

J gene: TRBJ2-3
V gene: TRBV18
clone size: once
D gene: TRBD2
CDR3 DNA: TGTGCCAGCTCACCACCGCCTAGCGGGAGCACAGATACGCAGTATTTT
CDR3 protein: CASSPPPSGSTDTQYF

J gene: TRBJ2-1
V gene: TRBV29-1
clone size: -
D gene: -
CDR3 DNA: TGCAGCGTTGAATGGGGCGCTTACAATGAGCAGTTCTTC
CDR3 protein: CSVEWGAYNEQFF

J gene: TRBJ2-2
V gene: TRBV19
clone size: -
D gene: TRBD2
CDR3 DNA: TGTGCCAGTAGTATAGGCCTGGCGGGAGGGAACACCGGGGAGCTGTTTTTT
CDR3 protein: CASSIGLAGGNTGELFF

J gene: TRBJ2-4
V gene: TRBV4-3
clone size: -
D gene: -
CDR3 DNA: TGCGCCAGCAGCCAAGGGACAGCAATAGCCAAAAACATTCAGTACTTC
CDR3 protein: CASSQGTAIAKNIQYF

J gene: TRBJ2-3
V gene: TRBV29-1
clone size: -
D gene: -
CDR3 DNA: TGCAGCGCTGGGGTCGACAGGACTAGCACAGATACGCAGTATTTT
CDR3 protein: CSAGVDRTSTDTQYF